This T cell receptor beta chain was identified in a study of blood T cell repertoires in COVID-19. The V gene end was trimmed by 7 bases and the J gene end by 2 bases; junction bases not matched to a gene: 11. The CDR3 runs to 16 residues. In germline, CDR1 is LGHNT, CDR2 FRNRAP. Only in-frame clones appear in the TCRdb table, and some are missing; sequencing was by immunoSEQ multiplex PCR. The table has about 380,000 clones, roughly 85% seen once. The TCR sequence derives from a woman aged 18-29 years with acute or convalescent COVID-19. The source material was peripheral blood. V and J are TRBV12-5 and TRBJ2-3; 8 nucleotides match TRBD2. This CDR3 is CASAPGLATHTDTQYF. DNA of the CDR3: TGTGCTAGTGCCCCAGGACTAGCCACCCACACAGATACGCAGTATTTT.